Listed below are T cell receptor beta chains from one sample, sequenced in a study of long-term antiretroviral therapy in people with HIV. Libraries were prepared by immunoSEQ multiplex PCR; TCRdb keeps only in-frame clonotypes and omits some of them. The data show about 12,000 clones, about 81% seen once. Sequencing was performed on unsorted PBMCs, taken roughly 7.9 years after starting antiretroviral therapy. The receptors here all came from a man aged 50-60 years with HIV. CDR3s include the opening cysteine and the closing phenylalanine or tryptophan. A D gene is named only where the DNA matches it firmly. Size is omitted from some rows. Given values are once, few, many or a class for expanded clones.

>TRBV7-8|TRBJ2-3|TRBD2|-
CASSLGRGGKDTQYF
TGTGCCAGCAGCTTAGGGCGGGGGGGCAAAGATACGCAGTATTTT
>TRBV9|TRBJ2-1|TRBD2|-
CASSREAGGLYNEQFF
TGTGCCAGCAGCAGAGAAGCGGGGGGACTTTACAATGAGCAGTTCTTC
>TRBV5-6|TRBJ1-1|TRBD1|-
CASSPTGDTEAFF
TGTGCCAGCAGCCCTACAGGGGACACTGAAGCTTTCTTT
>TRBV21-1|TRBJ1-2|-|-
CASSNGGGNYGYTF
TGTGCCAGCAGCAACGGGGGTGGGAACTATGGCTACACCTTC
>TRBV2|TRBJ2-7|-|-
CASSEQEDSHTSYEQYF
TGTGCCAGCAGTGAACAGGAAGACAGCCACACATCCTACGAGCAGTACTTC
>TRBV29-1|TRBJ2-7|TRBD2|once
CSVEGGRGGSNEQYF
TGCAGCGTTGAAGGGGGTCGGGGGGGCTCGAACGAGCAGTACTTC
>TRBV10-3|TRBJ1-2|-|-
CAISESVQPLYGYTF
TGTGCCATCAGTGAGTCGGTACAGCCGCTCTATGGCTACACCTTC
>TRBV6-5|TRBJ1-5|TRBD1|few
CASSPRQGSNQPQHF
TGTGCCAGCAGTCCTCGACAGGGGAGCAATCAGCCCCAGCATTTT
>TRBV9|TRBJ1-5|TRBD1|once
CASSVQGVNQPQHF
TGTGCCAGCAGCGTACAGGGGGTCAATCAGCCCCAGCATTTT
>TRBV19|TRBJ2-1|-|-
CASSMGGALLNEQFF
TGTGCCAGTAGTATGGGGGGGGCCCTCCTCAATGAGCAGTTCTTC
>TRBV27|TRBJ2-7|TRBD2|-
CASSLQSGGARDEQYF
TGTGCCAGCAGTTTACAGAGCGGGGGGGCTCGGGACGAGCAGTACTTC
>TRBV5-4|TRBJ2-2|TRBD2|few
CASSPGTTYTNTGELFF
TGTGCCAGCAGCCCCGGGACTACATATACGAACACCGGGGAGCTGTTTTTT
>TRBV4-2|TRBJ1-6|-|-
CASSQDGGQGVSSPLHF
TGTGCCAGCAGCCAAGATGGAGGACAAGGGGTAAGTTCACCCCTCCACTTT
>TRBV27|TRBJ2-7|-|few
CASSLAPGPSYEQYF
TGTGCCAGCAGCCTTGCACCGGGACCCTCCTACGAGCAGTACTTC
>TRBV7-6|TRBJ2-2|-|once
CASSWTANTGELFF
TGTGCCAGCAGTTGGACGGCGAACACCGGGGAGCTGTTTTTT
>TRBV7-8|TRBJ1-1|TRBD1|once
CASIPAVTGVTEAFF
TGTGCCAGCATCCCCGCCGTGACAGGGGTCACTGAAGCTTTCTTT
>TRBV7-5|TRBJ2-5|-|-
CARSLGTHQETQYF
TGTGCCAGAAGCTTAGGGACACATCAAGAGACCCAGTACTTC
>TRBV25-1|TRBJ2-7|-|-
CASSPTGYEQYF
TGTGCCAGCAGTCCTACGGGCTACGAGCAGTACTTC
>TRBV6-1|TRBJ1-4|-|-
CASTPGPATNEKLFF
TGTGCCAGCACCCCGGGCCCTGCAACTAATGAAAAACTGTTTTTT
>TRBV7-9|TRBJ2-7|-|few
CASSLGDYEQYF
TGTGCCAGCAGCTTAGGTGACTACGAGCAGTACTTC
>TRBV4-2|TRBJ2-7|-|-
CASSPPDAHEQYF
TGTGCCAGCAGCCCTCCGGACGCCCACGAGCAGTACTTC
>TRBV2|TRBJ2-7|-|few
CASSPGGSYEQYF
TGTGCCAGCAGCCCAGGGGGGTCCTACGAGCAGTACTTC
>TRBV7-9|TRBJ1-1|-|-
CASSYEGTEAFF
TGTGCCAGCAGCTACGAGGGCACTGAAGCTTTCTTT
>TRBV27|TRBJ1-5|TRBD1|-
CASSQGGPRQPQHF
TGTGCCAGCAGTCAGGGGGGGCCGCGTCAGCCCCAGCATTTT
>TRBV27|TRBJ2-1|TRBD1|-
CASSASGGYEQFF
TGTGCCAGCAGTGCCTCAGGGGGCTATGAGCAGTTCTTC
>TRBV6-1|TRBJ1-2|-|-
CATRTAYGYTF
TGTGCCACCCGGACAGCCTATGGCTACACCTTC
>TRBV13|TRBJ1-3|-|-
CASSLLWGSGNTIYF
TGTGCCAGCAGCTTACTGTGGGGCTCTGGAAACACCATATATTTT
>TRBV6-9|TRBJ2-1|-|-
CASKKHCYNEQFF
TGTGCCAGCAAGAAACACTGTTACAATGAGCAGTTCTTC
>TRBV2|TRBJ1-5|-|-
CASSFQDYGPQHF
TGTGCCAGCAGCTTCCAGGACTATGGGCCCCAGCATTTT
>TRBV12-5|TRBJ2-3|-|-
CASGLFQGGPDTQYF
TGTGCTAGTGGTTTGTTCCAGGGGGGTCCAGATACGCAGTATTTT
>TRBV6-1|TRBJ2-7|TRBD1|-
CASPGQGDLEYF
TGTGCCAGCCCGGGACAGGGGGATTTGGAGTACTTC
>TRBV4-2|TRBJ1-2|-|-
CASSPQGVGVYGYTF
TGTGCCAGCAGCCCTCAGGGTGTAGGTGTCTATGGCTACACCTTC
>TRBV7-3|TRBJ2-1|-|-
CASSLGGHEQFF
TGTGCCAGCAGCTTAGGAGGCCATGAGCAGTTCTTC
>TRBV7-9|TRBJ1-1|-|-
CASSFLGSDTEAFF
TGTGCCAGCAGCTTTTTAGGGAGCGACACTGAAGCTTTCTTT
>TRBV5-6|TRBJ1-1|-|-
CASSLVAGYTEAFF
TGTGCCAGCAGCTTGGTAGCAGGTTACACTGAAGCTTTCTTT
>TRBV19|TRBJ2-7|-|-
CASSLGISVDEQYF
TGTGCCAGTAGTTTAGGGATCTCCGTGGACGAGCAGTACTTC
>TRBV27|TRBJ2-1|-|-
CASRLGAQQFF
TGTGCCAGCAGGCTAGGGGCCCAGCAGTTCTTC
>TRBV6-5|TRBJ2-4|-|once
CASSYSSGLAKNIQYF
TGTGCCAGCAGTTACTCGTCAGGGCTAGCCAAAAACATTCAGTACTTC
>TRBV27|TRBJ2-7|TRBD2|-
CASSLEGISGGYEQYF
TGTGCCAGCAGTTTAGAGGGGATTAGCGGGGGATACGAGCAGTACTTC
>TRBV5-1|TRBJ2-1|TRBD2|-
CASSLGLAGDYNEQFF
TGCGCCAGCAGCTTGGGACTAGCGGGGGACTACAATGAGCAGTTCTTC
>TRBV9|TRBJ2-1|-|-
CASSVGEYWEQFF
TGTGCCAGCAGCGTAGGAGAGTATTGGGAGCAGTTCTTC
>TRBV27|TRBJ1-1|-|-
CASSLTTNTEAFF
TGTGCCAGCAGTTTAACTACGAACACTGAAGCTTTCTTT